These 16 T cell receptor beta chains originate from one sample sequenced in a study of technical replicates of blood from several donors. The assay was immunoSEQ multiplex PCR, and TCRdb's table has in-frame clones only and misses some. The table shows some 85,000 clones, with about 96% occurring only once. Source material: T cells isolated from PBMCs. All receptors derive from a human donor in good health.

CDR3 nucleotide sequence: TGTGCCAGCAGTGACAGGGCGAATGAGCAGTTCTTC. Its translation: CASSDRANEQFF. The chain joins TRBV2 to TRBJ2-1; tentative D call: TRBD1 (5 bases). The CDR3 has 12 amino acids. The V end lost 3 bases, the J end lost 7 bases, and 7 bases lay between the germline ends. CDR1 SNHLY and CDR2 FYNNEI come from the germline V gene.

The chain joins TRBV27 to TRBJ2-2, with D possibly TRBD1 on 5 matching bases. Germline CDR1 is MNHEY and CDR2 is SMNVEV (reference sequence). V lost 5 bases to trimming and J lost 3 bases, with 7 bases between them. This CDR3 has 13 residues. The CDR3 sequence: CASSDRYTGELFF. Written as DNA, the CDR3 is TGTGCCAGCAGTGACAGATACACCGGGGAGCTGTTTTTT.

This clone showed up just once. The rearrangement links TRBV6-1 to TRBJ2-4; 9 positions agree with TRBD1. The CDR3 length is 20 residues. Germline V gene lookup returns CDR1 MNHNS and CDR2 SASEGT. Trimming cost V 3 bases and J 3 bases; bases outside gene matches: 18. DNA of the CDR3: TGTGCCAGCAGTGACGGGTTGGGGACAGGGAAATTTATTGACAAAAACATTCAGTACTTC. This translates into CASSDGLGTGKFIDKNIQYF.

This chain uses TRBV19 with TRBJ2-5, with a tentative D call TRBD2 (6 bases). V shed 3 bases and J shed 4 bases, with 9 bases lying between them. Germline V lookup: CDR1 LNHDA, CDR2 SQIVND (reference sequence). The CDR3 runs 13 residues. CDR3 in DNA: TGTGCCAGTAGTATTCTGCGGGGAGAGACCCAGTACTTC. Amino acids: CASSILRGETQYF.

The chain links TRBV29-1 to TRBJ1-1; D call uncertain. V shed 6 bases and J shed 4 bases, with 12 bases lying between them. Looked up from germline, CDR1 is SQVTM and CDR2 is ANQGSEA. This CDR3 region has 12 residues. The CDR3 loop reads CSVRAVGTEAFF. Here the CDR3 DNA reads TGCAGCGTGAGGGCCGTCGGCACTGAAGCTTTCTTT.

The chain recombines TRBV19 with TRBJ2-2; 11 bases match TRBD2. Germline loops: CDR1 LNHDA, CDR2 SQIVND (reference sequence). With 8 bases clipped from V and 1 base from J, the junction kept 6 bases outside the gene matches. The CDR3 loop spans 16 amino acids. The CDR3 bases are TGTGCCAGTCGGGATCTAGCGGGAGGGAACACCGGGGAGCTGTTTTTT. This translates into CASRDLAGGNTGELFF. Looking up the rest from reference TRBV19 and TRBJ2-2 gives the full variable domain: DGGITQSPKYLFRKEGQNVTLSCEQNLNHDAMYWYRQDPGQGLRLIYYSQIVNDFQKGDIAEGYSVSREKKESFPLTVTSAQKNPTAFYLCASRDLAGGNTGELFFGEGSRLTVL.

The rearrangement joins TRBV6-5 to TRBJ2-7; TRBD2 aligns across 11 bases. Germline lookup yields CDR1 MNHEY and CDR2 SVGAGI. The CDR3 covers 15 residues. V lost 8 bases and J lost 3; bases outside the gene matches: 9. The DNA of the CDR3 is TGTGCCAGCCGAAAAGGGACTAGCGGCGTCTACGAGCAGTACTTC. It translates to CASRKGTSGVYEQYF.

The gene calls are TRBV7-2 and TRBJ2-1; 11 bases align to TRBD2. Germline assignment: CDR1 SGHTA and CDR2 FQGNSA. V lost 3 bases to trimming and J lost 6 bases; unmatched junction nucleotides: 7. This CDR3 region has 16 residues. The CDR3, as DNA: TGTGCCAGCAGCTTGCTAGCGGGAGGTACAAGCAATGAGCAGTTCTTC. It specifies CASSLLAGGTSNEQFF.

The rearrangement joins TRBV19 to TRBJ2-7, with 9 bases identical to TRBD2. Per the germline V gene, CDR1 is LNHDA and CDR2 is SQIVND (reference sequence). J was trimmed by 5 bases and V by 3 bases; bases with no gene match: 8. The CDR3 has 15 residues. The CDR3 DNA sequence: TGTGCCAGTAGTATGGCGCGGGAGGGCCCAGACGAGCAGTACTTC. It is translated as CASSMAREGPDEQYF.

The CDR3, as DNA: TGCGCCAGCAGCTCTGAGCGTCGACAAGAGACCCAGTACTTC. This translates into CASSSERRQETQYF. J is TRBJ2-5 and V is TRBV5-1; D ambiguous. V was clipped by 3 bases and J by 2 bases, with 11 bases between them. The CDR3 extends over 14 amino acids. The germline V gene encodes CDR1 SGHRS and CDR2 YFSETQ.

The rearrangement joins TRBV19 to TRBJ2-7; TRBD2 matches at 7 bases. This CDR3 has 14 residues. Germline assignment: CDR1 LNHDA and CDR2 SQIVND (reference sequence). V shed 7 bases, J shed 0 bases, and the junction held 6 bases outside the gene matches. The chain's CDR3 is CASNPSGLSYEQYF. The CDR3 DNA is TGTGCCAGTAACCCTAGCGGCCTCTCCTACGAGCAGTACTTC.

This chain links TRBV5-6 with TRBJ2-1; 14 bases map to TRBD2. This CDR3 region has 16 residues. Germline V gene lookup returns CDR1 SGHDT and CDR2 YYEEEE. The V gene end was trimmed by 1 base and the J gene end by 15 bases; junction bases not matched to a gene: 12. The CDR3 sequence: CASSLIQGLAGESGFF. CDR3 DNA sequence: TGTGCCAGCAGCTTGATTCAGGGACTAGCGGGAGAATCTGGGTTCTTC.

V usage is TRBV14 and J usage is TRBJ2-1, with D perhaps matching TRBD2 (5 bases). This CDR3 spans 15 amino acids. Per germline, CDR1 SGHDN and CDR2 FVKESK. The V gene lost 2 bases and the J gene lost 2 bases, with 10 bases spanning the gap. Written as DNA, the CDR3 is TGTGCCAGCAGCCAATTGCGGGTTGCCTACAATGAGCAGTTCTTC. It encodes CASSQLRVAYNEQFF.

This chain joins TRBV9 and TRBJ2-7; a possible D gene is TRBD1 (7 bases). Germline V gene sequence: CDR1 SGDLS, CDR2 YYNGEE. This CDR3 contains 14 residues. With 4 bases removed from V and 1 base from J, the gap between germline ends came to 12 bases. CDR3: CASSSGGLSYEQYF. In DNA, the CDR3 is TGTGCCAGCAGCTCAGGGGGACTTTCCTACGAGCAGTACTTC.

V usage is TRBV27 and J usage is TRBJ2-1; 7 bases align to TRBD2. The CDR3 loop spans 15 amino acids. Trimming took 4 bases from V and 0 from J; bases not matched to a gene: 3. The germline V gene encodes CDR1 MNHEY and CDR2 SMNVEV (reference sequence). In nucleotides, the CDR3 is TGTGCCAGCAGTTACGGGGGGTACTCCTACAATGAGCAGTTCTTC. Translating gives CASSYGGYSYNEQFF.

This chain connects TRBV5-4 to TRBJ2-5; 8 nucleotides agree with TRBD2. The CDR3 loop spans 15 amino acids. Per the germline V gene, CDR1 is SGHNT and CDR2 is YYREEE (reference sequence). The ends lost 4 bases at V and 5 bases at J; junction bases unmatched: 10. The CDR3 coding sequence is TGTGCCAGCAGCCCCAATGTAGGCGGGGGGGAGACCCAGTACTTC. Residues: CASSPNVGGGETQYF.